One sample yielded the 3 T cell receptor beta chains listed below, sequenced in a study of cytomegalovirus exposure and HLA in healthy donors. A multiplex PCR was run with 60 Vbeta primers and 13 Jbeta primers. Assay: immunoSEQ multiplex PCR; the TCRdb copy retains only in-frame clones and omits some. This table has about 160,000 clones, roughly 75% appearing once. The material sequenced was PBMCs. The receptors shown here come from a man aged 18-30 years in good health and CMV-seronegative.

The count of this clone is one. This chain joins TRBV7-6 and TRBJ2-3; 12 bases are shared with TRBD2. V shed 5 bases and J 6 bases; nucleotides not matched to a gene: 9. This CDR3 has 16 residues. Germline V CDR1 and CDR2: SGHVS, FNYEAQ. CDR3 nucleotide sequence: TGTGCCAGCAGCCCACGACTAGCGGGAGCAGGGGATACGCAGTATTTT. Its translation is CASSPRLAGAGDTQYF. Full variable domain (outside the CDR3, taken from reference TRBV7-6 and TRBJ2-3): GAGVSQSPRYKVTKRGQDVALRCDPISGHVSLYWYRQALGQGPEFLTYFNYEAQQDKSGLPNDRFSAERPEGSISTLTIQRTEQRDSAMYRCASSPRLAGAGDTQYFGPGTRLTVL.

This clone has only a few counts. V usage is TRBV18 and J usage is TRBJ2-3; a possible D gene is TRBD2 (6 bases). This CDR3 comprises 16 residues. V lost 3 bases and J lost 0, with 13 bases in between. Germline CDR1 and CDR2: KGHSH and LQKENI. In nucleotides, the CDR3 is TGTGCCAGCTCACCGCGCAGGGAGGCTAGCACAGATACGCAGTATTTT. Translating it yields CASSPRREASTDTQYF.

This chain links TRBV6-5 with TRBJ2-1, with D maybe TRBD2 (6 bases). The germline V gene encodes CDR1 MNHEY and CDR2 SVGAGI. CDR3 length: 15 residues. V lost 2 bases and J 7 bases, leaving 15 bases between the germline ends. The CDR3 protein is CASSYLAGRGNEQFF. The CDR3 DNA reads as TGTGCCAGCAGTTACCTCGCAGGCCGGGGGAATGAGCAGTTCTTC.